These T cell receptor beta chains were read from a single sample in a study of beta chain features in type 1 diabetes. Only in-frame clones appear in the TCRdb table, and some are missing; sequencing was by immunoSEQ multiplex PCR. The sample yields 400,000 to 550,000 clones, about 10% seen once. Material for sequencing was naive CD4+ T cells from blood. These receptors originate from a woman aged 18-29 years in good health. Each CDR3 is given without its conserved first and last residue.

v_gene,len,j_gene,CDR3aa
TRBV4-1,16,TRBJ2-1,ASSRQDRGLESYNEQF
TRBV20-1,9,TRBJ2-7,SAGTRALEY
TRBV14,13,TRBJ2-1,ASSGTSAHYNEQF
TRBV2,15,TRBJ2-1,ASSEALRQGGGNEQF
TRBV2,9,TRBJ2-7,ASSVRAEQY
TRBV6-6,13,TRBJ2-3,ASRTTGGSTDTQY
TRBV30,11,TRBJ2-7,AWSSGGAYEQY
TRBV6-6,13,TRBJ1-2,ASTNAGNRHYGYT
TRBV11-1,12,TRBJ2-7,ASSPGLDGYEQY
TRBV5-1,12,TRBJ2-1,ASSLRDSHNEQF
TRBV9,12,TRBJ2-1,ASSVGSSYNEQF
TRBV9,12,TRBJ2-7,ASSPDRGTYEQY
TRBV6-6,11,TRBJ2-7,ASTPLAHYEQY
TRBV9,10,TRBJ1-5,ASSVGLQPQH
TRBV11-3,11,TRBJ1-1,ASSLSPNTEAF
TRBV13,12,TRBJ2-4,ASSQGLYKNIQY
TRBV4-1,13,TRBJ2-1,ASSRPLTRGNEQF
TRBV29-1,9,TRBJ2-5,SERAGGTQY
TRBV25-1,12,TRBJ2-2,ASSVIGNTGELF